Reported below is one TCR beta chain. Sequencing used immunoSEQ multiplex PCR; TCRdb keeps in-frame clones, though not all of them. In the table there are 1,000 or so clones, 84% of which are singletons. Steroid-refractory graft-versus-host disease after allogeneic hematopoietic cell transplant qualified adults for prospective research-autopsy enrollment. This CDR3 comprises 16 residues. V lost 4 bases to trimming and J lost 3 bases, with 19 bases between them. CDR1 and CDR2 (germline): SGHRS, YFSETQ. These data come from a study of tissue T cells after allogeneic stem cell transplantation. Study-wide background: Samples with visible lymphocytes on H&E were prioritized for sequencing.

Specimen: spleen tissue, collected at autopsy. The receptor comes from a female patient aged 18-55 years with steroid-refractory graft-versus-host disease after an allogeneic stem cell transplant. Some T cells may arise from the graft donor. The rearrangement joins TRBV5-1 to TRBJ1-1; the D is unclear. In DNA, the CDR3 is TGCGCCAGCAGCCCTATAGTCTTTGGGTCGGACACTGAAGCTTTCTTT. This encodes CASSPIVFGSDTEAFF.